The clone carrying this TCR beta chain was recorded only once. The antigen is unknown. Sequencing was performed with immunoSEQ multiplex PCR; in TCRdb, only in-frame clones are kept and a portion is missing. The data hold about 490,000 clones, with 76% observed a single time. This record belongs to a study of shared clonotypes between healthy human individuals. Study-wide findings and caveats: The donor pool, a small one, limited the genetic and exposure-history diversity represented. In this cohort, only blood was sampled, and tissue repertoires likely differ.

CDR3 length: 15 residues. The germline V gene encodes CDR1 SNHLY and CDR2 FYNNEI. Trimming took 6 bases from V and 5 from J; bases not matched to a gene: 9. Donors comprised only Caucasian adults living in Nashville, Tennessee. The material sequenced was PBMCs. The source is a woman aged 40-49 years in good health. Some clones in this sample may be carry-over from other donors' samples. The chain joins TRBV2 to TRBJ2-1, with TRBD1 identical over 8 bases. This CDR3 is CASRKDREENNEQFF. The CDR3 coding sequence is TGTGCCAGCAGAAAGGACAGGGAGGAGAACAATGAGCAGTTCTTC.